The clone carrying this T cell receptor beta chain was seen only a few times. Its antigen is not identified. At one of its ends the junction is not consistent with the germline gene, which may arise from a read error. The sample belongs to a study of T-cell memory formation after mild COVID-19. Regarding the study as a whole: Nothing showed for sure that second-wave clones peaking on day 37 were SARS-CoV-2 specific. Day 15 to 85 contractors were CD4/CD8 balanced; later expanders leaned CD4+.

Germline V gene data show CDR1 as KGHSH and CDR2 as LQKENI. This CDR3 is built from 14 residues. Using constant-segment primers, 5'RACE produced TCR alpha and TCR beta cDNA libraries carrying sample barcodes and UMIs. TCRdb used MiXCR to reprocess the 5' RACE reads, holding one entry per CDR3 protein. Of about 350,000 distinct CDR3 sequences in the sample, 13% to 15% were seen once. Sequencing was performed on PBMCs or a T cell subset sorted from them (not recorded which). The chain has TRBV18 and TRBJ1-1; D not resolved. The receptor was isolated from a man aged 18 to 30 who had mild COVID-19 (a few samples of this study predate the infection). Cell type and time point are not known. CDR3 sequence reads: CAISLEGWDTEAFF. In DNA, the CDR3 is TGTGCCATCTCACTGGAGGGTTGGGACACTGAAGCTTTCTTT.